Below, one T cell receptor (beta chain) is given with its context. Some clones are missing from TCRdb's copy, which holds only in-frame ones; the method was immunoSEQ multiplex PCR. The sample includes approximately 48,000 clones, about 85% of them seen just once. This specimen comes from a study of glioma-infiltrating T cells after dendritic cell vaccination. Trimming took off 6 bases at V and 0 bases at J, with 15 bases between the two ends. The CDR3 length is 16 residues. Germline V gives CDR1 MDHEN, CDR2 SYDVKM. The J gene is TRBJ1-5, the V gene TRBV28, with TRBD1 as a possible D gene (6 bases). The receptor comes from a human donor with glioblastoma. Specimen: blood, collected before dendritic cell vaccination. Written as DNA, the CDR3 is TGTGCCAGCAGCCGCTCCAGGACAGCTAGCAATCAGCCCCAGCATTTT. This translates into CASSRSRTASNQPQHF.